This TCR beta chain is from a study of blood T cells in healthy people across ages. General study points: Observed TCR beta diversity per million T cells went down as age went up. This fall followed a roughly linear course with age. Because donor CMV status was unknown, expanded clonotype changes were possibly confounded. Versus aged donors, long-lived donors had higher diversity and more naive CD4+ cells.

A few counts support this clonotype. Its target is unknown. This CDR3 has 12 amino acids. The germline V gene has CDR1 MDHEN and CDR2 SYDVKM. V lost 6 bases, J lost 9 bases, and 12 bases lay in between. A second PCR, run for roughly 7 to 12 cycles, used a sample-barcoded 5' primer plus a J-beta primer mix. TCRdb fed the 5' RACE reads into MiXCR, producing one record per CDR3 protein. The data contain 700,000 to 1,000,000 distinct CDR3 sequences, 40% to 50% of them singletons. This clonotype was sampled from a man aged 55 to 70 in good health. The chain joins TRBV28 to TRBJ2-1, with D uncertain. The specimen was blood. This chain's CDR3 is CASRLIVGEQFF. In DNA, the CDR3 is TGTGCCAGCAGATTGATCGTAGGTGAGCAGTTCTTC. Full variable domain (missing parts from reference TRBV28 and TRBJ2-1): DVKVTQSSRYLVKRTGEKVFLECVQDMDHENMFWYRQDPGLGLRLIYFSYDVKMKEKGDIPEGYSVSREKKERFSLILESASTNQTSMYLCASRLIVGEQFFGPGTRLTVL.